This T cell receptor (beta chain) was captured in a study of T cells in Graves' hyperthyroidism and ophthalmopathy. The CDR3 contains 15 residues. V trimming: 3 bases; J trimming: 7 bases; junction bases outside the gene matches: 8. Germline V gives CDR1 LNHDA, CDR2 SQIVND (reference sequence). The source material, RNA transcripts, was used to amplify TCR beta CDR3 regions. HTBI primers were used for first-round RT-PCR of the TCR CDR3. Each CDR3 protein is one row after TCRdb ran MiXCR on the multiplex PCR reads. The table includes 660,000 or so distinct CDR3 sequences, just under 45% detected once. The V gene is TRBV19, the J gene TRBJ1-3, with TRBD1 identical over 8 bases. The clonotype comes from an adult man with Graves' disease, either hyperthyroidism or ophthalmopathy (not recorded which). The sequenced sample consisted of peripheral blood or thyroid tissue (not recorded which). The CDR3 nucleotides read TGTGCCAGTAGTATGGACAGGGATATGAGGAACACCATATATTTT. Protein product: CASSMDRDMRNTIYF.